This entry describes one T cell receptor beta chain. As yet, its antigen is unknown. Preparation of the TCRbeta library was carried out with unique molecular identifiers. TCRdb re-called the PCR reads through MiXCR, storing one row per CDR3 protein. The top ten hold 2.2% of the sample, which has 450,000 to 600,000 distinct CDR3 sequences, 10% to 15% seen once. The record originates from a study of T-cell reconstitution after alpha-beta-depleted transplantation in children. Study-wide points: The origin of alpha-beta T cells about two months after transplant was reportedly several hundred expanded graft clones.

CDR1 and CDR2 from the germline V gene are SQVTM and ANQGSEA. The CDR3 has 15 amino acids. The V end was cut by 6 bases, the J end by 5 bases, with 23 bases between. The sample was PBMCs, mostly from graft donor cells, taken 360 days after TCRalphabeta/CD19-depleted stem cell transplant. The gene calls are TRBV29-1 and TRBJ2-7, with a tentative D call TRBD2 (5 bases). This TCR was recovered from a male patient between 10 and 17 years old who had a stem cell transplant for acute myeloid leukemia, so the T cells may come from the graft donor. The CDR3 sequence is CSVRASAVWGDEQYF. CDR3 coding DNA: TGCAGCGTCCGGGCCTCGGCGGTGTGGGGAGACGAGCAGTACTTC.